Listed below are T cell receptor beta chains from one sample, sequenced in a study of response to subunit inactivated influenza vaccine. TCRdb passed the RT-PCR reads through MiXCR, listing each CDR3 protein once. The sample holds about 300,000 distinct CDR3 sequences, approximately 20% seen once. This sample comprised PBMCs from blood, obtained about 19 months after vaccination. All receptors derive from a man between 45 and 75 years old who received an inactivated influenza vaccine. CDR3s include the opening cysteine and the closing phenylalanine or tryptophan. Each record gives: J gene, V gene, D gene, CDR3 protein. The D gene is left open where the match is weak.

j_call: TRBJ1-4
v_call: TRBV20-1
d_call: .
cdr3_aa: CSARDMNEKLFF

j_call: TRBJ2-7
v_call: TRBV7-8
d_call: TRBD2
cdr3_aa: CASSSALAGGLYEQYF

j_call: TRBJ1-1
v_call: TRBV5-1
d_call: .
cdr3_aa: CASSLVPVNTEAFF

j_call: TRBJ2-5
v_call: TRBV18
d_call: .
cdr3_aa: CASSPRQETQYF

j_call: TRBJ2-5
v_call: TRBV20-1
d_call: .
cdr3_aa: CSAQLLTVQTQYF

j_call: TRBJ2-7
v_call: TRBV10-2
d_call: .
cdr3_aa: CASSESTVTGLYEQYF

j_call: TRBJ2-3
v_call: TRBV4-1
d_call: .
cdr3_aa: CASSQGSPLRGGRLGADTQYF

j_call: TRBJ2-1
v_call: TRBV18
d_call: .
cdr3_aa: CASSPGYSSYNEQFF

j_call: TRBJ2-7
v_call: TRBV6-1
d_call: .
cdr3_aa: CASTITGRSGSYEQYF

j_call: TRBJ2-1
v_call: TRBV29-1
d_call: .
cdr3_aa: CSVDLWASDLSTSYNEQFF

j_call: TRBJ2-2
v_call: TRBV11-2
d_call: .
cdr3_aa: CASSPSFALTGELFF

j_call: TRBJ2-5
v_call: TRBV5-1
d_call: .
cdr3_aa: CASSLGEQTQYF

j_call: TRBJ2-3
v_call: TRBV10-3
d_call: TRBD2
cdr3_aa: CAISEGGSSTDTQYF

j_call: TRBJ2-5
v_call: TRBV7-9
d_call: TRBD1
cdr3_aa: CASSPDRGIQETQYF

j_call: TRBJ2-7
v_call: TRBV12-3/TRBV12-4
d_call: TRBD2
cdr3_aa: CASSPGTSGGQSEQYF

j_call: TRBJ1-6
v_call: TRBV28
d_call: .
cdr3_aa: CASSYSPGTYNSPLHF

j_call: TRBJ1-1
v_call: TRBV19
d_call: .
cdr3_aa: CASSISRGTEAFF

j_call: TRBJ2-7
v_call: TRBV3-1
d_call: .
cdr3_aa: CASSQGPWDEQYF

j_call: TRBJ1-1
v_call: TRBV28
d_call: .
cdr3_aa: CASTMRSHSNTEAFF

j_call: TRBJ2-7
v_call: TRBV28
d_call: TRBD1
cdr3_aa: CASSLEVDGQGLSYEQYF

j_call: TRBJ1-1
v_call: TRBV25-1
d_call: TRBD1
cdr3_aa: CASSEWAGGTNTEAFF

j_call: TRBJ1-1
v_call: TRBV3-1
d_call: TRBD1
cdr3_aa: CASSQWTGFGEAFF

j_call: TRBJ2-3
v_call: TRBV2
d_call: .
cdr3_aa: CASGGDGDTQYF

j_call: TRBJ1-2
v_call: TRBV2
d_call: TRBD1
cdr3_aa: CASSAGTGGYTF

j_call: TRBJ2-7
v_call: TRBV12-3/TRBV12-4
d_call: .
cdr3_aa: CASSPLRGGEQYF

j_call: TRBJ1-4
v_call: TRBV5-5
d_call: .
cdr3_aa: CASSFYPDPQGNNEKLFF

j_call: TRBJ2-3
v_call: TRBV6-1
d_call: .
cdr3_aa: CASSTRGRASTDTQYF

j_call: TRBJ1-2
v_call: TRBV11-1
d_call: TRBD1
cdr3_aa: CASSLGRQGNYGYTF

j_call: TRBJ2-3
v_call: TRBV20-1
d_call: TRBD1
cdr3_aa: CSARTGARTDTQYF

j_call: TRBJ2-5
v_call: TRBV29-1
d_call: .
cdr3_aa: CSVEGRVLETQYF

j_call: TRBJ2-7
v_call: TRBV5-1
d_call: TRBD1
cdr3_aa: CASSRTGVPLYEQYF

j_call: TRBJ1-1
v_call: TRBV15
d_call: .
cdr3_aa: CATSRYRKLNTEAFF

j_call: TRBJ1-2
v_call: TRBV29-1
d_call: TRBD1
cdr3_aa: CSGATGTNYGYTF

j_call: TRBJ2-1
v_call: TRBV29-1
d_call: .
cdr3_aa: CSARGSGNNEQFF

j_call: TRBJ1-2
v_call: TRBV4-3
d_call: .
cdr3_aa: CASSQEGRDTYGYTF

j_call: TRBJ2-1
v_call: TRBV6-2/TRBV6-3
d_call: TRBD1
cdr3_aa: CASSLTRDRPYNEQFF

j_call: TRBJ2-7
v_call: TRBV18
d_call: .
cdr3_aa: CASSPATERVFLYEQYF